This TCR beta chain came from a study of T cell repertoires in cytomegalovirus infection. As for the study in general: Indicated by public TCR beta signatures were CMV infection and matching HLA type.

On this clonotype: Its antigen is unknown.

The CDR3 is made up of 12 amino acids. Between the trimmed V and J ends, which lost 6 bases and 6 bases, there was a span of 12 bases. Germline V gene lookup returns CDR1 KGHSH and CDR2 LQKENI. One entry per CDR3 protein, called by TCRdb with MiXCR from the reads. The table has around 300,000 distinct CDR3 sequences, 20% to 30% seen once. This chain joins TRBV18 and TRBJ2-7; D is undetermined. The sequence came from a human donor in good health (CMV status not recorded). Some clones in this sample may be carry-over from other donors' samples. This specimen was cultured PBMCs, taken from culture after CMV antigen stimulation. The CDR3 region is CASSDLGSEQYF. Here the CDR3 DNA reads TGTGCCAGCTCCGACCTAGGTTCCGAGCAGTACTTC. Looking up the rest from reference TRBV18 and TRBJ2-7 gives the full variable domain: NAGVMQNPRHLVRRRGQEARLRCSPMKGHSHVYWYRQLPEEGLKFMVYLQKENIIDESGMPKERFSAEFPKEGPSILRIQQVVRGDSAAYFCASSDLGSEQYFGPGTRLTVT.